The 9 T cell receptor beta chains in this list originate from one sample, sequenced in a study of cytomegalovirus exposure and HLA in healthy donors (TCRdb year 2017). The library was generated by the immunoSEQ multiplex PCR assay. A mixture of 60 forward primers for TCR Vbeta segments and 13 reverse primers for TCR Jbeta segments was used in the multiplex PCR. Not all clones reach the TCRdb copy of this immuneACCESS table, which keeps in-frame sequences only. Checked studies attribute under half of the gap to unresolved V genes and leave the rest unexplained. The sample data list approximately 120,000 clones, and roughly 81% of these were observed just once. The top ten constitute 1.1% of the sample. The sequencing sample was made of PBMCs. These receptors were collected from a woman aged 30 to 39 in good health and CMV-seronegative.

The J gene is TRBJ2-1, the V gene TRBV10-2, with D possibly matching TRBD1 (7 bases). Trimming took 7 bases from V and 4 from J, leaving 14 bases between them. This CDR3 contains 14 residues. The germline V gene encodes CDR1 WSHSY and CDR2 SAAADI. The CDR3 coding sequence is TGCGCCAGCACCCCAGGGGGGAATTACAATGAGCAGTTCTTC. This sequence encodes CASTPGGNYNEQFF.

The V and J genes are TRBV5-1 and TRBJ2-1; D possibly corresponds to TRBD1 (6 bases). Trimming pared 3 bases from V and 4 bases from J, leaving 8 bases between. The germline gives CDR1 SGHRS, CDR2 YFSETQ. The length of the CDR3 is 13 residues. The CDR3 sequence: CASSWTDYNEQFF. In DNA, the CDR3 is TGCGCCAGCAGCTGGACAGATTACAATGAGCAGTTCTTC.

V and J are TRBV2 and TRBJ1-2; TRBD1 aligns across 10 bases. Germline CDR1 is SNHLY and CDR2 is FYNNEI. There are 14 residues in the CDR3. The ends lost 6 bases at V and 2 bases at J; junction bases unmatched: 3. The CDR3 coding sequence is TGTGCCAGCAGGACAGGGGGCCGCAACTATGGCTACACCTTC. As protein: CASRTGGRNYGYTF.

The V call is TRBV7-2, the J call TRBJ2-3; 13 bases match TRBD2. The length of the CDR3 is 18 residues. The germline CDR1 and CDR2 sequences are SGHTA and FQGNSA. V was clipped by 5 bases and J by 5 bases; unmatched bases: 13. The CDR3 spells CASSPRGLAGLSKDTQYF. DNA for the CDR3: TGTGCCAGCAGCCCCAGGGGACTAGCGGGGCTTTCCAAAGATACGCAGTATTTT.

This chain uses TRBV7-6 with TRBJ1-5; perhaps TRBD1 as D (5 bases). The V end was cut by 6 bases, the J end by 3 bases, with 15 bases between. This CDR3 is 15 amino acids long. Germline lookup yields CDR1 SGHVS and CDR2 FNYEAQ. The CDR3 is CASSLIQGINQPQHF. CDR3 DNA: TGTGCCAGCAGTCTAATTCAGGGAATCAATCAGCCCCAGCATTTT.

The chain links TRBV9 to TRBJ1-5; a weak D match, TRBD1 (6 bases). Looked up from germline, CDR1 is SGDLS and CDR2 is YYNGEE. With 1 base removed from V and 4 bases from J, the gap between germline ends came to 9 bases. The CDR3 contains 14 residues. The CDR3 loop reads CASSVTGRNQPQHF. The CDR3 DNA sequence: TGTGCCAGCAGCGTAACAGGGCGTAATCAGCCCCAGCATTTT.

V usage is TRBV2 and J usage is TRBJ2-4, with 14 bases identical to TRBD2. The length of the CDR3 is 20 residues. The J segment lost 0 bases and the V segment lost 6 bases, leaving 13 bases of the junction unmatched. Germline V gene sequence: CDR1 SNHLY, CDR2 FYNNEI. The CDR3 bases are TGTGCCAGCAGCAGACTAGCGGGAGGGTCGGGGACCCTAGCCAAAAACATTCAGTACTTC. It encodes CASSRLAGGSGTLAKNIQYF.

This clone has just one count. The chain joins TRBV7-9 to TRBJ1-2; TRBD1 might be the D (5 bases). CDR3 length: 14 amino acids. The ends were cut back, 4 bases at V and 0 bases at J, with 9 bases in the middle. CDR1 and CDR2 (germline): SEHNR, FQNEAQ (reference sequence). The CDR3 region is CASSYDSSNYGYTF. CDR3 DNA sequence: TGTGCCAGCAGCTACGACAGTTCTAACTATGGCTACACCTTC.

This rearrangement joins TRBV5-1 to TRBJ2-2; tentative D call: TRBD2 (5 bases). CDR3 length equals 13 residues. The V end lost 4 bases, the J end lost 5 bases, and 9 bases lay between the germline ends. Per the germline V gene, CDR1 is SGHRS and CDR2 is YFSETQ. The CDR3 nucleotides are TGCGCCAGCAGCAGTCCGGGGACCGGGGAGCTGTTTTTT. Its translation is CASSSPGTGELFF.